A single sample is the source of the 20 T cell receptor beta chains below, sequenced in a study of cytomegalovirus exposure and HLA in healthy donors. Researchers ran the PCR with 60 Vbeta and 13 Jbeta primers. Produced via immunoSEQ multiplex PCR; TCRdb's table is partial and in-frame only. Here the sample spans 150,000 to 200,000 clones, around three quarters being singletons. Sequenced: PBMCs. These TCRs come from a woman aged 25 to 39 in good health and CMV-seropositive.

DNA for the CDR3: TGTGCCAGCAGTCTCCCGGGACACCTGAACACTGAAGCTTTCTTT. It specifies CASSLPGHLNTEAFF. The chain combines TRBV28 with TRBJ1-1; a possible D gene is TRBD1 (6 bases). The germline gives CDR1 MDHEN, CDR2 SYDVKM. The ends were cut back, 5 bases at V and 0 bases at J, with 13 bases in the middle. CDR3 length: 15 residues.

Worth noting for this clone: This CDR3 is missing its conserved last phenylalanine or tryptophan, likely due to a read error. The chain uses TRBV11-3 and TRBJ2-7; TRBD1 might be the D (6 bases). Germline assignment: CDR1 SGHNT and CDR2 YENEEA. The CDR3 runs to 13 residues. Trimming took 0 bases from V and 5 from J, leaving 8 bases between them. The CDR3 spells CASSLDSGDEQYL. Written as DNA, the CDR3 is TGTGCCAGCAGCTTAGACTCAGGGGACGAGCAGTACCTC.

The V and J genes are TRBV14 and TRBJ2-3, with D hard to call. CDR3 length: 14 amino acids. V lost 1 base, J lost 2 bases, and 7 bases lay in between. Germline CDR1 is SGHDN and CDR2 is FVKESK. In nucleotides, the CDR3 is TGTGCCAGCAGCCAAGTTGTAAACACAGATACGCAGTATTTT. Its translation: CASSQVVNTDTQYF.

The chain employs TRBV15 and TRBJ2-3; 7 nucleotides agree with TRBD2. V lost 3 bases, J lost 1 base, and 4 bases stayed unmatched. CDR3 size: 15 residues. Germline-derived CDR1 and CDR2 are LNHNV and YYDKDF (reference sequence). In nucleotides, the CDR3 is TGTGCCACCAGCAGCCCAGCGGGGCGCACAGATACGCAGTATTTT. Translation: CATSSPAGRTDTQYF.

The chain recombines TRBV30 with TRBJ1-1; no clear D gene. Trimming shortened V by 1 base and J by 1 base, and 7 bases separated the two germline ends. Per the germline V gene, CDR1 is GTSNPN and CDR2 is SVGIG (reference sequence). This CDR3 is built from 13 residues. Here the CDR3 reads CAWSESGNTEAFF. The DNA of the CDR3 is TGTGCCTGGAGTGAGTCAGGGAACACTGAAGCTTTCTTT.

J is TRBJ1-5 and V is TRBV19; 9 nucleotides line up with TRBD1. Trimming cost V 8 bases and J 3 bases; bases outside gene matches: 5. Germline values: CDR1 LNHDA, CDR2 SQIVND (reference sequence). CDR3 length: 14 amino acids. The CDR3 spells CASGNRGPNQPQHF. CDR3 in DNA: TGTGCCAGTGGGAACAGGGGGCCCAATCAGCCCCAGCATTTT.

This clone has a handful of counts. The chain joins TRBV27 to TRBJ1-2; TRBD1 matches at 8 bases. Per the germline V gene, CDR1 is MNHEY and CDR2 is SMNVEV (reference sequence). V lost 4 bases and J lost 8; bases outside the gene matches: 9. CDR3 length equals 14 residues. This chain's CDR3 is CASSYGQGLGGYTF. The CDR3 DNA reads TGTGCCAGCAGTTATGGACAGGGTCTGGGAGGCTACACCTTC.

A single count supports this clone. This chain joins TRBV10-3 and TRBJ2-7, with TRBD1 as a possible D gene (6 bases). This CDR3 is 16 amino acids long. Germline V gene lookup returns CDR1 ENHRY and CDR2 SYGVKD. V lost 2 bases to trimming and J lost 0 bases, with 14 bases between them. The DNA for the CDR3 is TGTGCCATCAGTGAGGTTGGGACACGTACCTCCTACGAGCAGTACTTC. Amino acid sequence: CAISEVGTRTSYEQYF.

The genes are TRBV5-4 and TRBJ1-1, with TRBD1 as a possible D gene (5 bases). This CDR3 contains 15 residues. Per germline, CDR1 SGHNT and CDR2 YYREEE (reference sequence). The V end was cut by 3 bases, the J end by 4 bases, with 16 bases between. CDR3 in DNA: TGTGCCAGCAGCTCCTGGGGGGATGGGGCCACTGAAGCTTTCTTT. This encodes CASSSWGDGATEAFF.

In its sample, this clone was seen once. The junction departs from germline at one end; a sequencing error may be responsible. V and J are TRBV29-1 and TRBJ1-2, with D perhaps TRBD1 (6 bases). From germline, CDR1 is SQVTM and CDR2 ANQGSEA. This CDR3 contains 15 residues. CDR3 protein: CSVEDPGAGGYGHTF. The CDR3 bases are TGCAGCGTTGAAGATCCAGGGGCGGGAGGCTATGGCCACACCTTC.

The chain combines TRBV11-3 with TRBJ2-2; the match to TRBD1 covers 9 bases. Trimming took 2 bases from V and 7 from J; bases not matched to a gene: 5. The CDR3 is made up of 15 amino acids. Germline V lookup: CDR1 SGHNT, CDR2 YENEEA. Here the CDR3 DNA reads TGTGCCAGCAGCTTATACGGACAGGGGAACGGGGAGCTGTTTTTT. Translating it yields CASSLYGQGNGELFF. The variable domain in full, completed from reference TRBV11-3 and TRBJ2-2, reads EAGVVQSPRYKIIEKKQPVAFWCNPISGHNTLYWYLQNLGQGPELLIRYENEEAVDDSQLPKDRFSAERLKGVDSTLKIQPAELGDSAVYLCASSLYGQGNGELFFGEGSRLTVL.

The rearrangement joins TRBV27 to TRBJ2-3; D gene uncertain. CDR3 length: 14 amino acids. CDR1 and CDR2 (germline): MNHEY, SMNVEV (reference sequence). V was clipped by 3 bases and J by 0 bases, with 7 bases between them. The CDR3 coding sequence is TGTGCCAGCAGTTTGTTCGGTAGCACAGATACGCAGTATTTT. Residues: CASSLFGSTDTQYF.

The V and J genes are TRBV30 and TRBJ1-5; 11 bases agree with TRBD1. The CDR3 sequence is 13 residues long. CDR1 is GTSNPN, CDR2 SVGIG, per germline (reference sequence). Losses at the gene ends were 5 bases for V and 5 bases for J; bases not matched to a gene: 2. CDR3 loop: CAWGQGADQPQHF. DNA of the CDR3: TGTGCCTGGGGACAGGGGGCCGATCAGCCCCAGCATTTT. The full variable domain, with the rest looked up from reference TRBV30 and TRBJ1-5, is SQTIHQWPATLVQPVGSPLSLECTVEGTSNPNLYWYRQAAGRGLQLLFYSVGIGQISSEVPQNLSASRPQDRQFILSSKKLLLSDSGFYLCAWGQGADQPQHFGDGTRLSIL.

The chain recombines TRBV4-3 with TRBJ2-2; D remains unclear. This CDR3 spans 15 amino acids. From germline, CDR1 is LGHNA and CDR2 YSLEER. The V end was cut by 0 bases, the J end by 4 bases, with 9 bases between. The CDR3 DNA reads TGCGCCAGCAGCCAAGATAGACTTCCCACCGGGGAGCTGTTTTTT. This sequence encodes CASSQDRLPTGELFF.

The chain has TRBV7-9 and TRBJ2-3; tentatively, D is TRBD1 (5 bases). This CDR3 contains 14 residues. Germline V CDR1 and CDR2: SEHNR, FQNEAQ (reference sequence). The V gene lost 5 bases and the J gene lost 1 base, with 10 bases spanning the gap. This CDR3 reads CASSHEQGTDTQYF. The CDR3 DNA reads as TGTGCCAGCAGCCATGAACAGGGCACAGATACGCAGTATTTT.

The rearrangement links TRBV27 to TRBJ1-5, with D uncertain. The germline CDR1 and CDR2 sequences are MNHEY and SMNVEV (reference sequence). Trimming cost V 2 bases and J 4 bases, with 6 bases left between them. The CDR3 has 13 amino acids. The CDR3 sequence: CASSLHGNQPQHF. CDR3 nucleotides: TGTGCCAGCAGTTTACACGGGAATCAGCCCCAGCATTTT.

The chain has TRBV4-3 and TRBJ1-2, with unresolved D. V was pared by 0 bases and J by 2 bases, with 13 bases between. Germline CDR1 reads LGHNA; CDR2 reads YSLEER. The CDR3 runs 16 residues. The CDR3 here is CASSQERGLPNYGYTF. For the CDR3, the DNA is TGCGCCAGCAGCCAAGAACGTGGCCTCCCGAACTATGGCTACACCTTC.

The chain carries TRBV5-6 and TRBJ1-4, with D possibly TRBD1 on 5 matching bases. V was cut by 1 base and J by 7 bases, with 14 bases left in between. Germline values: CDR1 SGHDT, CDR2 YYEEEE. This CDR3 has 15 residues. This chain's CDR3 is CASSLMAGRSEKLFF. The CDR3 region has the DNA TGTGCCAGCAGCTTGATGGCAGGGAGGAGTGAAAAACTGTTTTTT. Filled out from reference TRBV5-6 and TRBJ1-4, the complete variable domain reads DAGVTQSPTHLIKTRGQQVTLRCSPKSGHDTVSWYQQALGQGPQFIFQYYEEEERQRGNFPDRFSGHQFPNYSSELNVNALLLGDSALYLCASSLMAGRSEKLFFGSGTQLSVL.

The rearrangement joins TRBV2 to TRBJ1-5; D uncertain. Germline V gene data show CDR1 as SNHLY and CDR2 as FYNNEI. The CDR3 sequence is 13 residues long. V lost 5 bases and J 6 bases, leaving 11 bases between the germline ends. In DNA, the CDR3 is TGTGCCAGCAGTCCCCTTCGCGGTCAGCCCCAGCATTTT. As protein: CASSPLRGQPQHF. The full variable domain, with the rest looked up from reference TRBV2 and TRBJ1-5, is EPEVTQTPSHQVTQMGQEVILRCVPISNHLYFYWYRQILGQKVEFLVSFYNNEISEKSEIFDDQFSVERPDGSNFTLKIRSTKLEDSAMYFCASSPLRGQPQHFGDGTRLSIL.

V usage is TRBV5-4 and J usage is TRBJ1-3; 10 bases align to TRBD1. The CDR3 is 13 amino acids. V shed 3 bases and J 8 bases; nucleotides not matched to a gene: 2. From germline, CDR1 is SGHNT and CDR2 YYREEE (reference sequence). The CDR3 nucleotides are TGTGCCAGCAGCTGGGGGACAGGGGACACCATATATTTT. It codes for CASSWGTGDTIYF.